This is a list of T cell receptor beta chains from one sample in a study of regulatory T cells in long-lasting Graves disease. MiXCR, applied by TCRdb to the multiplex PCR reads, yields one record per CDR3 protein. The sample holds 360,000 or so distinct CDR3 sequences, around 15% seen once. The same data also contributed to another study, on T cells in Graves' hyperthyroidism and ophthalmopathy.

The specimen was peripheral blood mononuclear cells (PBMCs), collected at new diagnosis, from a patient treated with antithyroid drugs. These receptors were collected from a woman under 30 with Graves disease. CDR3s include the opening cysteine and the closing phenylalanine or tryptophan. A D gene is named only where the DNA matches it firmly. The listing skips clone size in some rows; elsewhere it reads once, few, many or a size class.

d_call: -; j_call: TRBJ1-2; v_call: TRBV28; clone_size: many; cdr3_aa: CASSLRDPVYGYTF; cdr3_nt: TGTGCCAGCAGTCTCCGAGACCCCGTCTATGGCTACACCTTC
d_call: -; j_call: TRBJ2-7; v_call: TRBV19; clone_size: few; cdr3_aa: CASSRDQVGSYEQYF; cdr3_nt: TGTGCCAGTAGTAGGGACCAGGTGGGCTCCTACGAGCAGTACTTC
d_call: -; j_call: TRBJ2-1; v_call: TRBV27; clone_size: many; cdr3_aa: CASSFLRNSYNEQFF; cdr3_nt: TGTGCCAGCAGTTTCCTTCGGAACTCCTACAATGAGCAGTTCTTC
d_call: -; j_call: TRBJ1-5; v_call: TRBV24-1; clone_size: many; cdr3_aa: CATSDSGTVQPQHF; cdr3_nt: TGTGCCACCAGTGATTCAGGGACGGTCCAGCCCCAGCATTTT
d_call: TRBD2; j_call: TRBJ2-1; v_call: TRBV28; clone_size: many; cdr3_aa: CASSLQGLAPNEQFF; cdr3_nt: TGTGCCAGCAGTCTTCAGGGACTAGCGCCAAATGAGCAGTTCTTC
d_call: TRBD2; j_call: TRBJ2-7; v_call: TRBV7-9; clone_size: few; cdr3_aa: CASSIPGTSYEQYF; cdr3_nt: TGTGCCAGCAGCATACCCGGGACTAGCTACGAGCAGTACTTC
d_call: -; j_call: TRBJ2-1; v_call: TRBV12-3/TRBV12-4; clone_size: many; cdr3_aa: CASSPGRHEQFF; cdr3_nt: TGTGCCAGCAGCCCCGGGAGACACGAGCAGTTCTTC
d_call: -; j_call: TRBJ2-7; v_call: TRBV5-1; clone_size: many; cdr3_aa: CASSLARGRASEQYF; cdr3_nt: TGCGCCAGCAGCTTGGCCAGGGGCAGGGCGTCGGAGCAGTACTTC
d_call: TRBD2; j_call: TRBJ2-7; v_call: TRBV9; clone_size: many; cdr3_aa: CASSVADQLLAGETEQYF; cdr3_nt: TGTGCCAGCAGCGTAGCTGACCAATTACTAGCGGGAGAGACCGAGCAGTACTTC
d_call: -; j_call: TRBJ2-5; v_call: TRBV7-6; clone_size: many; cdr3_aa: CASSLRQLQETQYF; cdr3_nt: TGTGCCAGCAGCTTGCGACAGCTACAAGAGACCCAGTACTTC
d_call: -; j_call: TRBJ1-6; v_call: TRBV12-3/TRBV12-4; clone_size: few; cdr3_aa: CASSPGSEALHF; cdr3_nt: TGTGCCAGCAGTCCGGGATCAGAGGCCCTCCACTTT
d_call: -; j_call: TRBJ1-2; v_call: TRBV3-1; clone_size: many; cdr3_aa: CASSQEGWGAPREGYTF; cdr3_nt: TGTGCCAGCAGCCAAGAGGGCTGGGGGGCACCAAGGGAAGGCTACACCTTC
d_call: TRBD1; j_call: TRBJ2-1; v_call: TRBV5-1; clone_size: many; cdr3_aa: CASRVGQGTISSYNEQFF; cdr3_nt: TGCGCCAGCAGGGTGGGACAGGGTACCATCTCCTCCTACAATGAGCAGTTCTTC
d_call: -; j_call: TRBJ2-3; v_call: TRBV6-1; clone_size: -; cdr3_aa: CASTEVADTQYF; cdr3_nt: TGTGCCAGCACAGAAGTAGCAGATACGCAGTATTTT
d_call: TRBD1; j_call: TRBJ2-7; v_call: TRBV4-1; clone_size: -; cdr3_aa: CASSQGEDFRDRGDEQYF; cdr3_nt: TGCGCCAGCAGCCAAGGGGAGGATTTCCGGGACAGGGGGGACGAGCAGTACTTC
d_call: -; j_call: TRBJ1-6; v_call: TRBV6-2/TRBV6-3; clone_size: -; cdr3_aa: CASSYSSAGSPLHF; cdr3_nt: TGTGCCAGCAGTTACTCGTCAGCCGGATCACCCCTCCACTTT
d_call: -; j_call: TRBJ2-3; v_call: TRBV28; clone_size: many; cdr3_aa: CASSLPPGGNLLTDTQYF; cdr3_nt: TGTGCCAGCAGTTTACCCCCAGGGGGGAACCTGCTCACAGATACGCAGTATTTT
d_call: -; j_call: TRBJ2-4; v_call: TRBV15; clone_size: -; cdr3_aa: CATSRESTSLAKNIQYF; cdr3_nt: TGTGCCACCAGCAGAGAATCCACCAGTTTAGCCAAAAACATTCAGTACTTC
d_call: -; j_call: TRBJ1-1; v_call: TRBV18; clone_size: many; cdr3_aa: CASSLSDGGQTEAFF; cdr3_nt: TGTGCCAGCTCACTGAGTGATGGGGGACAAACTGAAGCTTTCTTT
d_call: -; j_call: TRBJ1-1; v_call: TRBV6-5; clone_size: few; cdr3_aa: CASCCSAPNTEAFF; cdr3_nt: TGTGCCAGCTGTTGTTCTGCACCGAACACTGAAGCTTTCTTT
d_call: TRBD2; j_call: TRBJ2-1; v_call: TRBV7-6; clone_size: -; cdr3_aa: CASSPGVAGLLDEQFF; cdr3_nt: TGTGCCAGCAGCCCCGGAGTAGCGGGGTTATTGGACGAGCAGTTCTTC
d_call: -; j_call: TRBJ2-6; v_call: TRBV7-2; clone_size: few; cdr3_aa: CASSLRGGVSGANVLTF; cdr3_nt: TGTGCCAGCAGCTTACGGGGCGGGGTATCTGGGGCCAACGTCCTGACTTTC
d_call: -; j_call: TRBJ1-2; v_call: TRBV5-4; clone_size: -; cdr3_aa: CASSTPTGPQANYGYTF; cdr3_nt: TGTGCCAGCAGCACGCCGACAGGCCCTCAAGCTAACTATGGCTACACCTTC
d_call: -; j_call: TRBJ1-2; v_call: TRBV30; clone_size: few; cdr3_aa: CAGVGLGYTF; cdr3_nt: TGTGCCGGGGTGGGTCTCGGCTACACCTTC
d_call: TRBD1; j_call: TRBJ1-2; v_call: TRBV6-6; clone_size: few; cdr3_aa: CASSYSTSRQGYGYTF; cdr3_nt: TGTGCCAGCAGTTACTCGACCAGCCGACAGGGCTATGGCTACACCTTC
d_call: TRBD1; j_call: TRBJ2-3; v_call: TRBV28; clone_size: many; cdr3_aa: CASSTISDRGTDTQYF; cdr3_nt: TGTGCCAGCAGTACGATTTCGGACAGGGGGACAGATACGCAGTATTTT
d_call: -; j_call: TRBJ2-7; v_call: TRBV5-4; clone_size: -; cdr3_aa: CASSLAGARRSEQYF; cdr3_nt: TGTGCCAGCAGCTTGGCCGGGGCGAGAAGGTCCGAGCAGTACTTC
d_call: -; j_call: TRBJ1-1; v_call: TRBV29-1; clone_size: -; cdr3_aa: CSVEDSGTDTEAFF; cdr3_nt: TGCAGCGTTGAAGATAGTGGGACCGACACTGAAGCTTTCTTT
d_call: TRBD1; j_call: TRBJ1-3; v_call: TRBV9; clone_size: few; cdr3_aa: CASSAETGGFGNTIYF; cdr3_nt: TGTGCCAGCAGCGCCGAGACAGGGGGCTTTGGAAACACCATATATTTT
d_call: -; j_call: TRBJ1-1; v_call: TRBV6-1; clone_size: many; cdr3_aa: CASRGPGMNTEAFF; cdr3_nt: TGTGCCAGCAGGGGGCCAGGCATGAACACTGAAGCTTTCTTT
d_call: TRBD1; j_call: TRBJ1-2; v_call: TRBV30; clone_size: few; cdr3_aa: CAWRPPDRVIGYTF; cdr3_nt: TGTGCCTGGAGGCCCCCGGACAGGGTAATCGGCTACACCTTC
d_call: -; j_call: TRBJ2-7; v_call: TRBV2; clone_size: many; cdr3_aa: CASRGRWSDYEQYF; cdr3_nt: TGTGCCAGCAGAGGAAGGTGGTCTGACTACGAGCAGTACTTC
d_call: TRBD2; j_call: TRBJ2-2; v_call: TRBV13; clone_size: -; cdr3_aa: CASSLGGLADTGALFF; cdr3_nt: TGTGCCAGCAGCTTAGGCGGGCTAGCGGACACCGGGGCGCTGTTTTTT
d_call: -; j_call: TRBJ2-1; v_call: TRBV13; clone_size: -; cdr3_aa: CASSCRTFEGNEQFF; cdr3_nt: TGTGCCAGCAGCTGCCGGACGTTCGAAGGTAATGAGCAGTTCTTC
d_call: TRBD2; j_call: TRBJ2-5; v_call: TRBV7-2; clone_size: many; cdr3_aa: CASSPRTSGGETQYF; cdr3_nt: TGTGCCAGCAGCCCCAGGACTAGCGGGGGGGAGACCCAGTACTTC
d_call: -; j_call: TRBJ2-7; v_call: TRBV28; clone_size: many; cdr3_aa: CASQDGLWNEQYF; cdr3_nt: TGTGCCAGCCAGGACGGACTATGGAACGAGCAGTACTTC
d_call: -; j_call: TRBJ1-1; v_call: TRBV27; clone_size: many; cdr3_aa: CASSQSGFAEAFF; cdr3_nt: TGTGCCAGCAGCCAGAGTGGTTTCGCTGAAGCTTTCTTT